This TCR beta chain was recovered during a study of blood T cells in healthy people across ages. The germline CDR1 and CDR2 sequences are SNHLY and FYNNEI. The CDR3 contains 15 residues. V shed 3 bases and J shed 8 bases, with 17 bases lying between them. Using a J-beta primer mix together with a sample-barcoded 5' primer, a second PCR was run for 7 to 11 cycles. Each cDNA molecule was tagged by a template-switch adaptor that had 12 random nucleotides. TCRdb processed the 5' RACE reads anew with MiXCR; each CDR3 protein has one entry. The sample holds some 1.6 million distinct CDR3 sequences, almost 35% seen once. The draw of peripheral blood yielded about 10 milliliters from each donor.

The gene calls are TRBV2 and TRBJ2-1; D possibly corresponds to TRBD2 (6 bases). The receptor was derived from a woman in her 30s in good health. Sequenced input: blood. CDR3 residues: CASSERLARADEQFF. The CDR3 DNA reads as TGTGCCAGCAGTGAGAGGCTAGCGAGAGCGGATGAGCAGTTCTTC.